The present T cell receptor (beta chain) was sequenced within a study of regulatory T cells in long-lasting Graves disease. Time point here: newly diagnosed GD, antithyroid drugs for less than 3 months. RNA from PBMCs was the source of the TCR library. The ends lost 7 bases at V and 3 bases at J; junction bases unmatched: 7. Looked up from germline, CDR1 is MRHNA and CDR2 is SNTAGT. The CDR3 runs to 14 residues. As for this clonotype: A read error likely explains this, since a far larger clone differs by one base.

Assembly of TCR beta libraries relied on iRepertoire HTBI primers together with Arm-PCR of CDR3 regions. TCRdb reanalysed the multiplex PCR reads using MiXCR and keeps one entry per CDR3 protein. The sample has around 250,000 distinct CDR3 sequences; around 16% are singletons. Sequenced material: peripheral blood mononuclear cells (PBMCs), taken at new diagnosis, from a patient treated with antithyroid drugs. The chain couples TRBV6-4 to TRBJ1-2; 8 bases are shared with TRBD1. The TCR comes from a female donor with Graves disease. The CDR3 sequence is CASTQTGDDYGYTF. CDR3 DNA sequence: TGTGCCAGCACTCAGACAGGGGACGACTATGGCTACACCTTC.